A single sample is the source of the 25 T cell receptor beta chains below, sequenced in a study of neurological immune-mediated disorders. TCRdb re-derived calls from the 5' RACE reads in MiXCR, one entry per CDR3 protein. The profile shows some 86,000 distinct CDR3 sequences, around 2.6% of them singletons. Sample: PBMCs. These receptors were obtained from a woman under 40 with multiple sclerosis.

This clonotype was seen many times. The genes are TRBV20-1 and TRBJ2-2, with 14 bases that match TRBD2. Germline loops: CDR1 DFQATT, CDR2 SNEGSKA (reference sequence). CDR3 size: 16 residues. V dropped 6 bases and J dropped 0; count of bases not matched to a gene: 3. For the CDR3, the DNA is TGCAGTGCCCAGGGACTAGCGGGAGCGAACACCGGGGAGCTGTTTTTT. Protein sequence: CSAQGLAGANTGELFF.

This clonotype has ten or more counts. This chain uses TRBV20-1 with TRBJ2-4, with D possibly TRBD2 on 5 matching bases. V lost 5 bases, J lost 2 bases, and 13 bases lay in between. The CDR3 length is 14 residues. Germline-derived CDR1 and CDR2 are DFQATT and SNEGSKA (reference sequence). The DNA of the CDR3 is TGCAGTGCTGGATTGGAGGTTCCCAAAAACATTCAGTACTTC. Translation: CSAGLEVPKNIQYF.

This clonotype was found many times. CDR3 DNA sequence: TGCAGTGCGCCTAGGAACAGGGGGCGCTTTGAAAAACTGTTTTTT. Its translation: CSAPRNRGRFEKLFF. The chain employs TRBV20-1 and TRBJ1-4, with TRBD1 identical over 9 bases. Trimming removed 6 bases from V and 7 bases from J; junction bases left unmatched: 12. From germline, CDR1 is DFQATT and CDR2 SNEGSKA (reference sequence). There are 15 residues in the CDR3.

This clonotype was seen at least ten times. The V call is TRBV7-2, the J call TRBJ2-3, with 10 nucleotides matching TRBD2. V lost 3 bases and J lost 3; bases outside the gene matches: 6. The CDR3 sequence is 16 residues long. Germline CDR1 is SGHTA and CDR2 is FQGNSA. In DNA, the CDR3 is TGTGCCAGCAGCTTTAGCGGGAGGTCCCCTACAGATACGCAGTATTTT. This gives the protein CASSFSGRSPTDTQYF.

This clonotype was seen at least ten times. This chain uses TRBV4-2 with TRBJ1-1; D might be TRBD1 (6 bases). The length of the CDR3 is 14 residues. The germline V and J ends were trimmed by 5 bases and 2 bases, with 12 bases remaining between them. Germline lookup yields CDR1 LGHNA and CDR2 YNFKEQ. CDR3 in DNA: TGTGCCAGCAGCGGGAGGGGGGGCAACACTGAAGCTTTCTTT. This encodes CASSGRGGNTEAFF.

There are many counts of this clonotype. The chain links TRBV5-1 to TRBJ2-3; D possibly corresponds to TRBD2 (6 bases). Germline values: CDR1 SGHRS, CDR2 YFSETQ. The CDR3 is 17 amino acids. Trimming stripped 0 bases from V and 2 bases from J, with 16 bases between. The chain's CDR3 is CASSLGADYSVTDTQYF. The CDR3 coding sequence is TGCGCCAGCAGCTTGGGCGCGGACTACTCGGTCACAGATACGCAGTATTTT.

The chain is built from TRBV20-1 and TRBJ1-1; D not certain. In germline, CDR1 is DFQATT, CDR2 SNEGSKA (reference sequence). CDR3 size: 14 residues. Trimming took 5 bases from V and 0 from J, leaving 13 bases between them. The CDR3 sequence: CSAFNWVLNTEAFF. CDR3 nucleotides: TGCAGTGCTTTCAATTGGGTTCTGAACACTGAAGCTTTCTTT.

This clonotype was counted ten times or more. The chain employs TRBV12-3 or TRBV12-4 and TRBJ2-1; D may be TRBD1 (5 bases). The ends were cut back, 1 base at V and 8 bases at J, with 15 bases in the middle. The CDR3 runs to 15 residues. The CDR3 spells CASSLGTSGSHEQFF. DNA of the CDR3: TGTGCCAGCAGTTTAGGTACCTCAGGGTCCCATGAGCAGTTCTTC.

This clonotype was counted many times. The chain employs TRBV20-1 and TRBJ1-5; 9 nucleotides line up with TRBD1. Germline CDR1 reads DFQATT; CDR2 reads SNEGSKA (reference sequence). Unmatched junction bases numbered 11, after V lost 3 bases and J lost 5 bases. The CDR3 has 16 amino acids. The CDR3 nucleotides read TGCAGTGCTAGCTCCGGGACAGGGTCGGTCGATCAGCCCCAGCATTTT. This sequence encodes CSASSGTGSVDQPQHF.

This clonotype appeared many times. V and J are TRBV5-1 and TRBJ1-5; 9 positions agree with TRBD1. In germline, CDR1 is SGHRS, CDR2 YFSETQ. Trimming took 4 bases from V and 2 from J; bases not matched to a gene: 4. The CDR3 covers 15 residues. Written as DNA, the CDR3 is TGCGCCAGCAGCACGGGACAGGGCGGCAATCAGCCCCAGCATTTT. Translation gives CASSTGQGGNQPQHF.

This clonotype was seen repeatedly, ten times or more. The chain links TRBV5-1 to TRBJ1-2, with D possibly being TRBD1 (6 bases). Trimming left V 0 bases short and J 7 bases short, with 10 bases between. This CDR3 has 13 amino acids. The V gene's germline CDR1 is SGHRS and CDR2 YFSETQ. The chain's CDR3 is CASSLGQAAGYTF. CDR3 nucleotide sequence: TGCGCCAGCAGCTTGGGACAGGCGGCTGGCTACACCTTC.

This sequence joins TRBV7-9 and TRBJ2-3; a weak D match, TRBD1 (6 bases). CDR1 SEHNR and CDR2 FQNEAQ come from the germline V gene (reference sequence). The CDR3 totals 14 residues. The germline V and J ends were trimmed by 6 bases and 7 bases, with 17 bases remaining between them. The CDR3 region has the DNA TGTGCCAGCAGTTCAGGGGACGGAATAAATACGCAGTATTTT. Its protein product is CASSSGDGINTQYF.

This clonotype came up many times. The genes are TRBV7-9 and TRBJ1-5; D not resolved. Germline loops: CDR1 SEHNR, CDR2 FQNEAQ (reference sequence). Trimming pared 3 bases from V and 0 bases from J, leaving 6 bases between. This CDR3 contains 14 residues. The CDR3 nucleotides are TGTGCCAGCAGCTTCACTAGTAGCAATCAGCCCCAGCATTTT. This sequence encodes CASSFTSSNQPQHF.

This clonotype was observed at least ten times. The CDR3 sequence is CASSSDPDRGGGYTF. The CDR3, as DNA: TGTGCCAGCAGTTCCGATCCTGACAGGGGAGGCGGCTACACCTTC. The chain employs TRBV27 and TRBJ1-2; 8 bases line up with TRBD1. The CDR3 covers 15 residues. The V and J ends lost 4 bases and 8 bases, in that order; junction bases with no gene match: 12. CDR1 is MNHEY and CDR2 is SMNVEV in the germline V gene (reference sequence).

There are many counts of this clonotype. The CDR3: CASSARIDTGELFF. In DNA form, the CDR3 reads TGTGCCAGCAGCGCCCGCATTGACACCGGGGAGCTGTTTTTT. The rearrangement links TRBV7-2 to TRBJ2-2; no clear D gene. The CDR3 is made up of 14 amino acids. In germline, CDR1 is SGHTA, CDR2 FQGNSA. V was pared by 5 bases and J by 3 bases, with 10 bases between.

Many counts were recorded for this clonotype. The V gene is TRBV20-1, the J gene TRBJ1-1, with 9 bases lining up with TRBD1. This CDR3 is 18 amino acids long. The germline V gene encodes CDR1 DFQATT and CDR2 SNEGSKA (reference sequence). With V trimmed by 0 bases and J by 7 bases, 18 bases remained unmatched. The CDR3 DNA reads TGCAGTGCTAGAGAGAGGACTCAAGCCGGGACAGGGTTGGGTGAAGCTTTCTTT. It yields the protein CSARERTQAGTGLGEAFF.

In this sample, this clonotype turned up many times. The chain links TRBV20-1 to TRBJ2-2, with 7 bases that match TRBD1. This CDR3 has 15 amino acids. The ends lost 2 bases at V and 3 bases at J; junction bases unmatched: 6. Per germline, CDR1 DFQATT and CDR2 SNEGSKA (reference sequence). CDR3 DNA sequence: TGCAGTGCTAGAAAAGACAGGGTAGACACCGGGGAGCTGTTTTTT. It codes for CSARKDRVDTGELFF.

The table lists this clonotype with many counts. The CDR3 loop reads CASSLRGLKTQYF. CDR3 in DNA: TGTGCCAGCAGTTTGAGGGGGTTGAAGACCCAGTACTTC. The rearrangement links TRBV12-3 or TRBV12-4 to TRBJ2-5; D is possibly TRBD1 (6 bases). CDR3 length: 13 residues. Trimming removed 3 bases at V and 6 bases at J, with 11 bases between.

This clonotype was counted at least ten times. V gene TRBV6-5 combines with J gene TRBJ1-6; TRBD1 aligns across 8 bases. Trimming cost V 6 bases and J 9 bases; bases outside gene matches: 7. Germline-derived CDR1 and CDR2 are MNHEY and SVGAGI. The CDR3 contains 14 residues. The CDR3 nucleotides read TGTGCCAGCAGGGAAGGGACAGGTCGTTCACCCCTCCACTTT. Amino acid sequence: CASREGTGRSPLHF.

This clonotype was seen at least ten times. The V and J genes are TRBV20-1 and TRBJ2-5, with a weak D call TRBD2 (7 bases). The germline V gene has CDR1 DFQATT and CDR2 SNEGSKA (reference sequence). Deletions cut 4 bases from V and 5 bases from J, with 20 bases between. There are 15 residues in the CDR3. As DNA, the CDR3 is TGCAGTGCTAAACCGAATTCGGGGGGCGGGGAGACCCAGTACTTC. It translates to CSAKPNSGGGETQYF.

Many counts were recorded for this clonotype. The gene calls are TRBV12-3 or TRBV12-4 and TRBJ2-5; D is ambiguous. CDR3 length equals 11 residues. The germline V and J ends were trimmed by 5 bases and 5 bases, with 6 bases remaining between them. The CDR3 sequence: CASSREETQYF. CDR3 sequence (DNA): TGTGCCAGCAGTAGAGAGGAGACCCAGTACTTC.

This clonotype has at least ten counts. V and J are TRBV12-3 or TRBV12-4 and TRBJ1-1; TRBD1 agrees at 8 bases. The CDR3 sequence is 12 residues long. The junction had 2 bases not matched to a gene; V was cut back by 8 bases and J by 3 bases. The CDR3: CASCRGHTEAFF. The DNA for the CDR3 is TGTGCCAGCTGCAGGGGGCACACTGAAGCTTTCTTT.

Ten or more counts support this clonotype. This chain connects TRBV20-1 to TRBJ2-5; 9 bases align to TRBD1. CDR3 size: 13 residues. The V gene's germline CDR1 is DFQATT and CDR2 SNEGSKA (reference sequence). After removal of 5 bases from V and 3 bases from J, the junction contained 4 bases not matched to a gene. CDR3 protein: CSAPGTGKETQYF. CDR3 sequence (DNA): TGCAGTGCTCCCGGGACAGGGAAAGAGACCCAGTACTTC.

This clonotype showed up many times. The chain links TRBV7-8 to TRBJ2-2; 12 positions match TRBD2. V dropped 1 base and J dropped 7; count of bases not matched to a gene: 7. CDR3 length: 17 amino acids. CDR1 and CDR2 (germline): SGHVS, FQNEAQ. CDR3 DNA: TGTGCCAGCAGCTTAGGGCTAGGACTAGCGGGACACGGGGAGCTGTTTTTT. It encodes CASSLGLGLAGHGELFF.

This clonotype was recorded many times. V usage is TRBV3-1 and J usage is TRBJ2-5, with TRBD1 matching 9 bases. The CDR3 loop spans 16 amino acids. Germline values: CDR1 LGHDT, CDR2 YNNKEL (reference sequence). Losses at the gene ends were 3 bases for V and 2 bases for J; bases not matched to a gene: 7. The DNA of the CDR3 is TGTGCCAGCAGCCAGCCCGGGACAGGGCGTCAAGAGACCCAGTACTTC. It codes for CASSQPGTGRQETQYF.